This T cell receptor beta chain was captured by sequencing in a study of molecular identifiers for immune sequencing clone quantification. Study conclusions and caveats: It was shown that clones above 20 RNA copies held over 99% of effector molecules, but under 1% in naive cells.

Library preparation followed earlier protocols using designated TCR primers. In TCRdb, the PCR reads were re-called with MiXCR into one record per CDR3 protein. The sample has about 510,000 distinct CDR3 sequences, roughly 25% seen once. Sorted cell numbers of about 18,000 to 1,000,000, with 10%, 30% or 50% RNA, served as input for naive CD8 libraries. Naive CD8 T cells were FACS-sorted by CD8+CD4-CCR7+CD45RA+ markers. Concerning this clonotype itself: Its antigen is currently unknown.

The specimen sequenced was naive CD8+ T cells from blood, with Jurkat cell RNA spiked in. Subset meaning: FACS-sorted CD8+CD4-CCR7+CD45RA+ naive T cells. This TCR derives from a human donor in good health. Some libraries in this study had Jurkat cell RNA spiked in.

The CDR3 is CATSRAGLAGEDTQYF. The CDR3 region has the DNA TGTGCCACCAGCAGAGCGGGACTAGCGGGAGAGGATACGCAGTATTTT. This rearrangement joins TRBV15 to TRBJ2-3, with 14 bases fitting TRBD2. Germline V CDR1 and CDR2: LNHNV, YYDKDF (reference sequence). This CDR3 has 16 amino acids. V was pared by 1 base and J by 6 bases, with 3 bases of the junction left unmatched. Variable domain in full (rest from reference TRBV15 and TRBJ2-3): DAMVIQNPRYQVTQFGKPVTLSCSQTLNHNVMYWYQQKSSQAPKLLFHYYDKDFNNEADTPDNFQSRRPNTSFCFLDIRSPGLGDTAMYLCATSRAGLAGEDTQYFGPGTRLTVL.